The clone carrying this T cell receptor (beta chain) was seen at least ten times. Antigen specificity is unknown. A universal primer binding site was introduced by template switching. The final cDNA contained unique molecular identifiers. TCRdb independently ran MiXCR on the 5' RACE reads; one entry per CDR3 protein. Of 300,000 or so distinct CDR3 sequences in the sample, roughly 9.7% were seen once. The sample is drawn from a study of identical twins. Points from the study as a whole: It was possible that invariant MAIT and iNKT cells partly confounded the zero-insertion analyses. Its conclusions, products of cross-sectional statistical analysis, did not come from following the same donors.

A further study also used this sample, focusing on yellow fever vaccine responses in identical twins.

The receptor's source is a woman aged 18-30 years in good health. The specimen sequenced was CD8+ T cells sorted from blood.

The CDR3 here is CASSPTKATNEKLFF. The CDR3 region has the DNA TGTGCCAGCAGCCCGACGAAGGCGACTAATGAAAAACTGTTTTTT. The chain joins TRBV6-1 to TRBJ1-4, with D unclear. CDR1 MNHNS and CDR2 SASEGT come from the germline V gene. This CDR3 contains 15 residues. With 6 bases removed from V and 2 bases from J, the gap between germline ends came to 13 bases.